The next 7 T cell receptor beta chains were all read from a single sample in a study of early T cells in non-severe SARS-CoV-2 infection. TCRdb ran MiXCR on the 5' RACE reads and lists one entry per CDR3 protein. The data hold tens of thousands of distinct CDR3 sequences, with about 6.5% observed a single time. Material: whole blood, obtained at baseline. The receptors here all came from an adult who was a healthcare worker with PCR-confirmed SARS-CoV-2 infection or an uninfected control (not recorded which).

This clonotype occurred many times. This chain links TRBV13 with TRBJ2-3; D is uncertain. The CDR3 loop spans 16 amino acids. Germline-derived CDR1 and CDR2 are PRHDT and FYEKMQ (reference sequence). V was shortened by 5 bases and J by 0 bases, with 15 bases between the two germline ends. CDR3 DNA: TGTGCCAGCAGCCGTTCTAGTCAACGTAGCACAGATACGCAGTATTTT. It is translated as CASSRSSQRSTDTQYF.

This clonotype showed up just a few times. The chain recombines TRBV27 with TRBJ2-7; tentative D call: TRBD2 (6 bases). The CDR3 spans 14 residues. V lost 6 bases and J lost 3, with 15 bases in between. Germline V gene lookup returns CDR1 MNHEY and CDR2 SMNVEV (reference sequence). CDR3 DNA sequence: TGTGCCAGCAGATCCCTGGGACTGGGCTACGAGCAGTACTTC. This sequence encodes CASRSLGLGYEQYF.

This chain joins TRBV10-3 and TRBJ1-6; D not resolved. This CDR3 has 14 residues. The germline V gene has CDR1 ENHRY and CDR2 SYGVKD. Trimming pared 10 bases from V and 7 bases from J, leaving 17 bases between. The CDR3 DNA reads as TGTGCCAACCCGACTCTCCGCCAGAATTCACCCCTCCACTTT. Encoded protein: CANPTLRQNSPLHF.

This clonotype has a handful of counts. The chain combines TRBV18 with TRBJ1-4, with D perhaps matching TRBD1 (5 bases). The V end was cut by 3 bases, the J end by 9 bases, with 14 bases between. CDR1 and CDR2 from the germline V gene are KGHSH and LQKENI. The length of the CDR3 is 14 residues. CDR3 residues: CASSPVQGWQKLFF. CDR3 in DNA: TGTGCCAGCTCACCGGTCCAGGGTTGGCAAAAACTGTTTTTT.

This clonotype was counted a few times. The chain employs TRBV4-3 and TRBJ2-7; perhaps TRBD1 as D (6 bases). V was cut by 0 bases and J by 0 bases, with 12 bases left in between. The germline V gene encodes CDR1 LGHNA and CDR2 YSLEER. This CDR3 has 16 residues. The CDR3 DNA reads as TGCGCCAGCAGCCAAGATTCAGGGGAAAGCTCCTACGAGCAGTACTTC. It is translated as CASSQDSGESSYEQYF.

The chain has TRBV4-3 and TRBJ2-7, with D possibly being TRBD2 (6 bases). The CDR3 loop spans 15 amino acids. The V end lost 0 bases, the J end lost 7 bases, and 16 bases lay between the germline ends. Germline V lookup: CDR1 LGHNA, CDR2 YSLEER. In DNA form, the CDR3 reads TGCGCCAGCAGCCAAGATTACCAGGGAGGATTTGAGCAGTACTTC. Protein product: CASSQDYQGGFEQYF.

This chain uses TRBV3-2 with TRBJ2-3; no DNA check was done on the table's D call, TRBD2. TRBV3-2 is a pseudogene. The CDR3 sequence is 13 residues long. The CDR3 DNA follows: TGTGCCAGCAGCTTTTCCCCGCTAGATACGCAGTATTTT. This sequence encodes CASSFSPLDTQYF.